This T cell receptor beta chain was obtained from a study of blood T cell repertoires in COVID-19. About the research overall: Donors in the United States, Italy and Spain gave samples during acute or convalescent COVID-19. T cells, B-cell-depleted T cells, or PBMCs supplied cDNA or gDNA.

Trimming removed 5 bases from V and 2 bases from J, with 11 bases in between. CDR3 length: 14 amino acids. Germline assignment: CDR1 MNHEY and CDR2 SVGEGT. In the study's own analysis: Nucleated cell number was recorded as an estimate derived from reference gene primer amplification. Some clones are missing from TCRdb's copy, which holds only in-frame ones; the method was immunoSEQ multiplex PCR. V and J calls and clone size follow that table, whereas D and trimming were derived from the DNA. The table includes some 78,000 clones, around nine tenths detected once. Sequencing was performed on peripheral blood. This sequence originates from a man aged 45-60 years with active or convalescent COVID-19. V usage is TRBV6-2 or TRBV6-3 and J usage is TRBJ2-3; D is possibly TRBD1 (6 bases). CDR3 nucleotide sequence: TGTGCCAGCAGTGACAGGCTATTCACAGATACGCAGTATTTT. The encoded protein is CASSDRLFTDTQYF.